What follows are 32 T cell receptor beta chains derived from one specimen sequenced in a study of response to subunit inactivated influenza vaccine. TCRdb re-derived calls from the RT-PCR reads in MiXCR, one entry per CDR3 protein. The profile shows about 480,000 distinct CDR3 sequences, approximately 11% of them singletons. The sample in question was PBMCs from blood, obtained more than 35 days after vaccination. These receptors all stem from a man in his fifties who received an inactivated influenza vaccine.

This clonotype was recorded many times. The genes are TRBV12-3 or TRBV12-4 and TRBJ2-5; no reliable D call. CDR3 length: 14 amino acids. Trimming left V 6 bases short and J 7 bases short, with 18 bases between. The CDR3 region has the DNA TGTGCCAGCAGCTCCCACAGACGTCTAGGGACCCAGTACTTC. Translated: CASSSHRRLGTQYF.

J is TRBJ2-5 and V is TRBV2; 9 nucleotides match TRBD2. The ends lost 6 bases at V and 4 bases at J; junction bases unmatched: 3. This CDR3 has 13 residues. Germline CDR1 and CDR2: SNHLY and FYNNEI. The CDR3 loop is CASRGLARETQYF. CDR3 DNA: TGTGCCAGCAGGGGACTAGCTCGAGAGACCCAGTACTTC.

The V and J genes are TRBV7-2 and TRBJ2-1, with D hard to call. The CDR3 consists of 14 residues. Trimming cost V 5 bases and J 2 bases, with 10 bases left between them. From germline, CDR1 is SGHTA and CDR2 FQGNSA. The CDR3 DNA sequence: TGTGCCAGCAGCCTTCAGCTTCCCTACAATGAGCAGTTCTTC. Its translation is CASSLQLPYNEQFF.

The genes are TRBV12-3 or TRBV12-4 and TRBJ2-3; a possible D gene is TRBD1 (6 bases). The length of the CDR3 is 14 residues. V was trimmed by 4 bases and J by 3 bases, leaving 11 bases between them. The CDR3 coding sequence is TGTGCCAGCAGTTCTTACAGGGAAACAGATACGCAGTATTTT. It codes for CASSSYRETDTQYF.

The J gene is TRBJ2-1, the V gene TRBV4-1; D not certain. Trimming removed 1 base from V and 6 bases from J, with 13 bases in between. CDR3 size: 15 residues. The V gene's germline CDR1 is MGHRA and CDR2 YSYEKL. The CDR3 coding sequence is TGCGCCAGCAGCCAAGTAGGCGGTGGTGGCAATGAGCAGTTCTTC. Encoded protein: CASSQVGGGGNEQFF.

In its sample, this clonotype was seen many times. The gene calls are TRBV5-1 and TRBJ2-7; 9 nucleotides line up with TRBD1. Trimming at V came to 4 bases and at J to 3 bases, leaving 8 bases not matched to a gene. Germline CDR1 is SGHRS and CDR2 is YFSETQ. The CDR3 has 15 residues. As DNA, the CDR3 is TGCGCCAGCAGCCCGACAGGGGGAGTTTTCTACGAGCAGTACTTC. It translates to CASSPTGGVFYEQYF. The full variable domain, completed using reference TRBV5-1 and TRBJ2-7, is KAGVTQTPRYLIKTRGQQVTLSCSPISGHRSVSWYQQTPGQGLQFLFEYFSETQRNKGNFPGRFSGRQFSNSRSEMNVSTLELGDSALYLCASSPTGGVFYEQYFGPGTRLTVT.

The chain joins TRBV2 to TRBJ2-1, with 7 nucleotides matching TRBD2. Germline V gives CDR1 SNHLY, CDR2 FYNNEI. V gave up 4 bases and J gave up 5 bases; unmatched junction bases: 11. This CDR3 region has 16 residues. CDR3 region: CASSVIGLEVDNEQFF. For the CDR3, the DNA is TGTGCCAGCAGTGTTATAGGACTAGAGGTAGACAATGAGCAGTTCTTC.

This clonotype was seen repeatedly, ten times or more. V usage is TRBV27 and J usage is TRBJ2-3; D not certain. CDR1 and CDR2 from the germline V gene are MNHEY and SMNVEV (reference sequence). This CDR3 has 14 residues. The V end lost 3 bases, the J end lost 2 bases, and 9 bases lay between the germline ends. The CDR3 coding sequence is TGTGCCAGCAGTTTCCTCTATGACACAGATACGCAGTATTTT. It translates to CASSFLYDTDTQYF.

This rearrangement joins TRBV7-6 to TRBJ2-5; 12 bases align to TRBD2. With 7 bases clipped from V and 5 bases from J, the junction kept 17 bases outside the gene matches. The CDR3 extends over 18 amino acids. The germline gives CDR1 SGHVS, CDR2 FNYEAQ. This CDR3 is CASTELILAGGQGETQYF. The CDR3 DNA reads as TGTGCCAGCACCGAACTCATTCTAGCGGGGGGGCAAGGGGAGACCCAGTACTTC.

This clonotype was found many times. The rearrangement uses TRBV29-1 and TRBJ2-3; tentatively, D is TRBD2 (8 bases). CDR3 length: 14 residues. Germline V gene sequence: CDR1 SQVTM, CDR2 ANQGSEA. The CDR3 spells CAAFVSGDRDTQYF. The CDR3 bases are TGCGCAGCGTTCGTTAGCGGGGACAGAGATACGCAGTATTTT.

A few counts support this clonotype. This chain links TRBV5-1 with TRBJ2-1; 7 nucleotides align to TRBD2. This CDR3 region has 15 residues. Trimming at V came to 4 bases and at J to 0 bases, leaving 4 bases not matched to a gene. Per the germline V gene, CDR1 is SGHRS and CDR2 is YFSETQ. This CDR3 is CASSESGDSYNEQFF. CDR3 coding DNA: TGCGCCAGCAGCGAGAGCGGGGACTCCTACAATGAGCAGTTCTTC.

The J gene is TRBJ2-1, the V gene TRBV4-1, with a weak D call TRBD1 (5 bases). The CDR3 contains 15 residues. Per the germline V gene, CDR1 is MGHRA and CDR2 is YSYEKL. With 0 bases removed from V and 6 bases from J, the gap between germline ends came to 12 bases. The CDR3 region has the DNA TGCGCCAGCAGCCAAGATGGCCAGGGAAGCAATGAGCAGTTCTTC. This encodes CASSQDGQGSNEQFF.

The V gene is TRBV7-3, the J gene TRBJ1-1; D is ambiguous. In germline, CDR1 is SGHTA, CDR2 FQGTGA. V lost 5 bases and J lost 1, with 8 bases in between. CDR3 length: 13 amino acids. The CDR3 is CASSPTPNTEAFF. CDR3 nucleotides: TGTGCCAGCAGCCCGACACCGAACACTGAAGCTTTCTTT.

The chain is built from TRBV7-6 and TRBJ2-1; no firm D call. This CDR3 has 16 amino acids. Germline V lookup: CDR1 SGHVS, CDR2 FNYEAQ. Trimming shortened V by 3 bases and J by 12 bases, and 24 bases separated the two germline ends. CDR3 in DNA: TGTGCCAGCAGCTTGGTAGTTAAGATGGGCCCACTTGGGCAGTTCTTC. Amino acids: CASSLVVKMGPLGQFF.

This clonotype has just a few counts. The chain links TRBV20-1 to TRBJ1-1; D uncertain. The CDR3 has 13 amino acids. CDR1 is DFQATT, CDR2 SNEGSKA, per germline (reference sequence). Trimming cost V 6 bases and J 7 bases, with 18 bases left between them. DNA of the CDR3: TGCAGTGCCGAACCGGACTTAGACGGTGAAGCTTTCTTT. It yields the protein CSAEPDLDGEAFF.

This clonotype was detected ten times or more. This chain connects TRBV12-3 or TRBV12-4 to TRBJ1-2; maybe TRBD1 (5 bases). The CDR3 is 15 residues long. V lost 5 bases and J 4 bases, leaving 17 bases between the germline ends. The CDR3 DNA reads TGTGCCAGCAGTCCCCAGGTGGCTGGGGGCTATGGCTACACCTTC. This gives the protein CASSPQVAGGYGYTF.

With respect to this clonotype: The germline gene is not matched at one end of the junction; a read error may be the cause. CDR3 residues: CCARDPRGGGQETQYF. DNA of the CDR3: TGCTGTGCTAGAGATCCTCGCGGCGGAGGCCAAGAGACCCAGTACTTC. The chain has TRBV20-1 and TRBJ2-5; perhaps TRBD2 as D (5 bases). Germline V gives CDR1 DFQATT, CDR2 SNEGSKA (reference sequence). There are 16 residues in the CDR3.

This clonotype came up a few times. The CDR3 coding sequence is TGTGCCAGCAGTCGGGGGGGGCCGGATACGCAGTATTTT. As protein: CASSRGGPDTQYF. J is TRBJ2-3 and V is TRBV7-9; 8 nucleotides agree with TRBD2. The CDR3 has 13 amino acids. CDR1 and CDR2 (germline): SEHNR, FQNEAQ (reference sequence). Losses at the gene ends were 6 bases for V and 6 bases for J; bases not matched to a gene: 5.

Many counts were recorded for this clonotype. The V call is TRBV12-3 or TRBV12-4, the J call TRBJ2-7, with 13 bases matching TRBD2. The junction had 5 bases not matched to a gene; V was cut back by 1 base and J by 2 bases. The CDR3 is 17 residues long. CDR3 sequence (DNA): TGTGCCAGCAGTTTAGGCCCTGGGACTAGCGGGACCTACGAGCAGTACTTC. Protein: CASSLGPGTSGTYEQYF.

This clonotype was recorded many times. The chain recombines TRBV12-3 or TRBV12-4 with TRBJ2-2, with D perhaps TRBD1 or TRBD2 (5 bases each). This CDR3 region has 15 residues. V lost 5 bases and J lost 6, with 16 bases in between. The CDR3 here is CASSIHRDRAGELFF. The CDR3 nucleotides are TGTGCCAGCAGTATCCACCGGGACCGAGCCGGGGAGCTGTTTTTT.

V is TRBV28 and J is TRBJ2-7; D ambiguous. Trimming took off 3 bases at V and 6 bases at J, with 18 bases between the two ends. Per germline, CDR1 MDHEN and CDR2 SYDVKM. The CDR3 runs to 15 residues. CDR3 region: CASSFPGPVKVEQYF. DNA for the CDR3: TGTGCCAGCAGTTTCCCTGGGCCCGTAAAAGTCGAGCAGTACTTC.

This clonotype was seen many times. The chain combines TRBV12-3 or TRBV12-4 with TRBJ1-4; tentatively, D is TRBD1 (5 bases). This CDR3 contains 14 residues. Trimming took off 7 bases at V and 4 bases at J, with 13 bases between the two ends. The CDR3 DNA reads TGTGCCAGCAATGATGACAGCTTTAATGAAAAACTGTTTTTT. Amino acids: CASNDDSFNEKLFF.

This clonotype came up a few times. The CDR3 loop is CASTNEGTSYEQYF. The CDR3 bases are TGTGCCAGCACCAATGAGGGGACCTCCTACGAGCAGTACTTC. The V call is TRBV2, the J call TRBJ2-7; D possibly uses TRBD1 or TRBD2 (5 bases each). V was cut by 7 bases and J by 0 bases, with 13 bases left in between. There are 14 residues in the CDR3. CDR1 is SNHLY and CDR2 is FYNNEI in the germline V gene.

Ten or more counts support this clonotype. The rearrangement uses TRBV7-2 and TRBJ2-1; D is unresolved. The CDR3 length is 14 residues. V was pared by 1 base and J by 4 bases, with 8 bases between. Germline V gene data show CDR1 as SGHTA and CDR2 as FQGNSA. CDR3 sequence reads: CASSLGAVYNEQFF. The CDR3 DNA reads TGTGCCAGCAGCTTAGGTGCGGTATACAATGAGCAGTTCTTC.

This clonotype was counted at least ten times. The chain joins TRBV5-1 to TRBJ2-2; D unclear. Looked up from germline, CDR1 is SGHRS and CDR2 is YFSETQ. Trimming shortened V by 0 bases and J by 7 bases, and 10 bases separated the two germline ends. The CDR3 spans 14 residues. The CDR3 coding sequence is TGCGCCAGCAGCTTGGTGTCCACTGGCGGGGAGCTGTTTTTT. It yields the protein CASSLVSTGGELFF.

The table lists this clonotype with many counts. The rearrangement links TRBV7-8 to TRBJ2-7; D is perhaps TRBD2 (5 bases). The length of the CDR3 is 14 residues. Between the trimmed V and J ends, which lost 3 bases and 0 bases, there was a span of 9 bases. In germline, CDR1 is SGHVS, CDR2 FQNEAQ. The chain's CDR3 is CASSFDSVSYEQYF. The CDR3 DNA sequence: TGTGCCAGCAGCTTTGATAGCGTCTCCTACGAGCAGTACTTC.

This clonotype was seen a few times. The CDR3 reads CASSKDRAHEQYF. The CDR3 region has the DNA TGTGCCAGCAGCAAGGACAGGGCCCACGAGCAGTACTTC. V is TRBV12-3 or TRBV12-4 and J is TRBJ2-7; TRBD1 agrees at 8 bases. V shed 6 bases, J shed 5 bases, and the junction held 6 bases outside the gene matches. This CDR3 has 13 residues.

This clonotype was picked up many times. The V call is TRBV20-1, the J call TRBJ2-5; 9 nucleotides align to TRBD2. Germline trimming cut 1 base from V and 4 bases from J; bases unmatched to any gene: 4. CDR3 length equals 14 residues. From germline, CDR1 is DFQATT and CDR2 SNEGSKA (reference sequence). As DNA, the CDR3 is TGCAGTGCTAGAGGGGTAGCGGGGGTAGAGACCCAGTACTTC. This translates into CSARGVAGVETQYF.

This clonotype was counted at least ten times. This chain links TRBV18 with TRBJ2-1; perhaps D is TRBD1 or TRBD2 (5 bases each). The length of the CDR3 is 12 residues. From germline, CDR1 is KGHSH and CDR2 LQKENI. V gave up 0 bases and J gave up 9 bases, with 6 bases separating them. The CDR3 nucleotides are TGTGCCAGCTCACCACCGGGGGTTGAGCAGTTCTTC. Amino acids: CASSPPGVEQFF.

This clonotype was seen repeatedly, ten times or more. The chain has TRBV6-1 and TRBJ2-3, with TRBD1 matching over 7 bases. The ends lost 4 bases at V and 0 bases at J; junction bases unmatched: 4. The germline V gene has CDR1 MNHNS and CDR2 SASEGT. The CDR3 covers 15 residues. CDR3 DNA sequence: TGTGCCAGCAGTGGACAGGGAAGAAGCACAGATACGCAGTATTTT. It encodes CASSGQGRSTDTQYF.

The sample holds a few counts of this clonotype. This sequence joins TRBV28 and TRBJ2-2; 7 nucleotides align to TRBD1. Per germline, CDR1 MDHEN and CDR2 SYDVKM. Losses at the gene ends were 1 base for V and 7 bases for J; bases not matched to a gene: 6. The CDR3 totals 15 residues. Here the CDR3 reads CASSLSGTEVGELFF. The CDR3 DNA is TGTGCCAGCAGTTTATCCGGGACAGAGGTCGGGGAGCTGTTTTTT.

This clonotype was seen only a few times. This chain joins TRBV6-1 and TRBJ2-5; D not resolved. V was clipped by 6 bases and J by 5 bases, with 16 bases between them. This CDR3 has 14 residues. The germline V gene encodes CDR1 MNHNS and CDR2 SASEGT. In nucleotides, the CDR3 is TGTGCCAGCAGCTTTCCAGAGAGTCGGGAGACCCAGTACTTC. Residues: CASSFPESRETQYF.